The rows below give T cell receptor beta chains drawn from one sample of a study of cytomegalovirus exposure and HLA in healthy donors. Clones were sequenced by immunoSEQ multiplex PCR, and TCRdb holds only the in-frame ones, with some missing. The sample lists 90,000 to 120,000 clones, 77% occurring once. Material for sequencing was PBMCs. The receptors shown here come from a male donor in good health and CMV-seronegative. CDR3s leave out the opening cysteine and the closing phenylalanine or tryptophan. The order of the fields is D gene, J gene, V gene, CDR3 protein. The D gene is left open where the match is weak.

d_gene: -
j_gene: TRBJ2-7
v_gene: TRBV7-3
CDR3aa: ASSPRGLREQY

d_gene: -
j_gene: TRBJ2-1
v_gene: TRBV6-1
CDR3aa: ASSDWGPTYNEQF

d_gene: -
j_gene: TRBJ1-2
v_gene: TRBV4-1
CDR3aa: ASSQETEKRGYT

d_gene: -
j_gene: TRBJ1-2
v_gene: TRBV29-1
CDR3aa: SVEGGGNYGYT

d_gene: -
j_gene: TRBJ1-5
v_gene: TRBV5-1
CDR3aa: ASSLAGGQPQH

d_gene: -
j_gene: TRBJ2-7
v_gene: TRBV12-5
CDR3aa: ASGPPGPGEQY

d_gene: TRBD2
j_gene: -
v_gene: TRBV10-3
CDR3aa: AISLGTSREQY

d_gene: TRBD2
j_gene: TRBJ2-5
v_gene: TRBV6-5
CDR3aa: ASSFTSGSWETQY

d_gene: TRBD1
j_gene: TRBJ2-7
v_gene: TRBV29-1
CDR3aa: SVEATGETYEQY

d_gene: TRBD1
j_gene: TRBJ1-1
v_gene: TRBV4-1
CDR3aa: ASSQGGAGGHNTEAF

d_gene: TRBD1
j_gene: TRBJ2-7
v_gene: TRBV27
CDR3aa: ASSKLGQGLTYEQY

d_gene: TRBD1
j_gene: TRBJ2-5
v_gene: TRBV19
CDR3aa: ASSSGQEQETQY

d_gene: TRBD2
j_gene: TRBJ2-1
v_gene: TRBV10-3
CDR3aa: AISGIGRAGGPAYNEQF

d_gene: TRBD2
j_gene: TRBJ2-1
v_gene: TRBV5-1
CDR3aa: ASSWTSGTMYNEQF

d_gene: TRBD2
j_gene: TRBJ2-1
v_gene: TRBV5-1
CDR3aa: ASSSGLAGGGYNEQF

d_gene: -
j_gene: TRBJ1-5
v_gene: TRBV6-1
CDR3aa: ASSEFSGGGGSNQPQH

d_gene: TRBD2
j_gene: TRBJ2-7
v_gene: TRBV2
CDR3aa: ASSVSLAGLEQY

d_gene: TRBD2
j_gene: TRBJ2-7
v_gene: TRBV7-9
CDR3aa: ASSATGGAVEQY

d_gene: -
j_gene: TRBJ2-5
v_gene: TRBV7-6
CDR3aa: ASSLQETQY

d_gene: -
j_gene: TRBJ2-1
v_gene: TRBV30
CDR3aa: AWSPRYEQF

d_gene: -
j_gene: TRBJ2-7
v_gene: TRBV5-4
CDR3aa: ASSEGVGYEQY

d_gene: -
j_gene: TRBJ2-6
v_gene: TRBV4-1
CDR3aa: ASSQDGARIFGANVLT

d_gene: TRBD2
j_gene: TRBJ2-5
v_gene: TRBV27
CDR3aa: ASSPLSLWREIEETQY

d_gene: TRBD1
j_gene: TRBJ2-7
v_gene: TRBV27
CDR3aa: ASSSYGTGSYEQY

d_gene: -
j_gene: TRBJ1-5
v_gene: TRBV7-9
CDR3aa: ASSPLRSTDDDQPQH

d_gene: TRBD2
j_gene: TRBJ2-1
v_gene: TRBV2
CDR3aa: AIDSGSLDEQF

d_gene: TRBD1
j_gene: TRBJ1-1
v_gene: TRBV6-1
CDR3aa: ASSEGTAMNTEAF

d_gene: TRBD2
j_gene: TRBJ2-7
v_gene: TRBV7-9
CDR3aa: ASSHRLAGKAYEQY

d_gene: TRBD1
j_gene: TRBJ2-1
v_gene: TRBV7-9
CDR3aa: ASSSDRGLVYNEQF

d_gene: -
j_gene: TRBJ2-3
v_gene: TRBV6-1
CDR3aa: ASRLPDRGDTQY

d_gene: -
j_gene: TRBJ1-2
v_gene: TRBV28
CDR3aa: ASSLQGNGYT

d_gene: TRBD2
j_gene: TRBJ2-2
v_gene: TRBV11-2
CDR3aa: ASNGATSGATGELF

d_gene: TRBD1
j_gene: TRBJ2-7
v_gene: TRBV27
CDR3aa: ASSLGQVHGEQY

d_gene: -
j_gene: TRBJ2-6
v_gene: TRBV9
CDR3aa: ASSHLEYPGANVLT

d_gene: TRBD2
j_gene: TRBJ2-2
v_gene: TRBV5-1
CDR3aa: ASSARAGDTGELF

d_gene: TRBD2
j_gene: TRBJ2-7
v_gene: TRBV28
CDR3aa: ASRPSGRGQY

d_gene: -
j_gene: TRBJ1-5
v_gene: TRBV30
CDR3aa: AWSHQGGQPQH

d_gene: -
j_gene: TRBJ2-5
v_gene: TRBV4-1
CDR3aa: ASSQGPLSVEQY

d_gene: -
j_gene: TRBJ2-6
v_gene: TRBV5-4
CDR3aa: ASSPYGGASGANVLT

d_gene: -
j_gene: TRBJ2-7
v_gene: TRBV4-1
CDR3aa: ASSQETGVGSYEQY

d_gene: TRBD1
j_gene: TRBJ1-2
v_gene: TRBV29-1
CDR3aa: SVESDRGIIGYT

d_gene: -
j_gene: TRBJ2-5
v_gene: TRBV7-8
CDR3aa: ASSLVVDRITRETQY

d_gene: -
j_gene: TRBJ1-1
v_gene: TRBV27
CDR3aa: ASSAMGTPNTEAF

d_gene: -
j_gene: TRBJ1-2
v_gene: TRBV7-9
CDR3aa: ASSLGEDLARDYGYT

d_gene: TRBD2
j_gene: TRBJ2-5
v_gene: TRBV6-1
CDR3aa: ASSEAGTRGETQY

d_gene: -
j_gene: TRBJ2-7
v_gene: TRBV21-1
CDR3aa: ARLTRSYEQY

d_gene: -
j_gene: TRBJ2-1
v_gene: TRBV6-5
CDR3aa: ASSYVGSYNEQF

d_gene: TRBD2
j_gene: TRBJ2-7
v_gene: TRBV11-2
CDR3aa: ASSLLGGSVDEQY

d_gene: -
j_gene: TRBJ2-7
v_gene: TRBV7-9
CDR3aa: ASSFRSEQY